This TCR beta chain was documented in a study of CD8+CD57+ T cells in acquired aplastic anemia (dated by TCRdb to about 2018). At the level of the whole study: A mean of around 3 ug of DNA, ranging from about 0.2 to 27.4 ug, was extracted from sorted CD4+ and CD8+ cells. A CD8+CD57+ expansion meant a frequency higher than the mean frequency seen in healthy subjects. Overall study results and their limits: Around 30 CD8+ CDR3 sequences were shared between patients and controls but appeared highly expressed in patients and within their immunodominant clones. Patients and healthy controls showed no significant difference in CD8+ Simpson's diversity (P=0.060).

The CDR3 spans 15 residues, from the cysteine through the phenylalanine. CDR3 DNA is the only sequence kept; it has 45 bases, read in frame from the first base. V ends up 5 bases short and J 3 bases short, with an unmatched junction base count of 5. CDR1 ENHRY and CDR2 SYGVKD were looked up in the germline V gene. This clonotype is a singleton in its sample. Its specific antigen is unknown. The record has no base qualities; no much larger clone is one base away. Evidence from one read is weak. Genomic DNA was used as template for profiling of TCR beta VDJ combinations and CDR3 sequences. An Illumina HiSeq 2000 was the platform used for TCR repertoire sequencing. On the study's bioinformatics: Repertoire assessment relied on Simpson's diversity index, CDR3 size and DJ length profiles, and TRBV/TRBJ rearrangement plots. The immunodominant clone was defined as the most abundant DNA sequence in deep sequencing data. CDR3 amino acid sequences were checked for sharing between subjects and were compared against published repertoires and the VDJdb database. TCRdb reran the public reads through fastp at Q25 and MiXCR, keeping productive beta chains. For every CDR3 protein sequence, its rows merge into one entry that carries the most common genes and DNA. The authors' filters were not applied to this entry. The sample table holds roughly 93,000 distinct CDR3 sequences, of which 55% to 80% were seen once. The ten top clones hold approximately 60% of the sample.

Expansion of CD8+CD57+ cells had been shown by flow cytometry in the patients chosen for sequencing. Every patient had severe acquired aplastic anemia, diagnosed using the International Study of Aplastic Anemia and Agranulocytosis and Camitta criteria. No patient had received any therapy when blood was sampled. TCR repertoires of sorted CD4+ and CD8+ blood T cells from severe aplastic anemia patients and healthy subjects were deep-sequenced in the study. In the USA, patient enrollment took place under clinicaltrials.gov protocols 00001620, 01623167, 00001397, 00071045, 00081523 and 00961064. Ficoll-Paque density gradient centrifugation was used to isolate peripheral blood mononuclear cells. Before DNA extraction, CD4+ and CD8+ T cells were sorted with FACS or magnetic beads.

The TCR originated in a human donor with aplastic anemia. Sequencing used sorted CD4+, CD8+, or CD8+CD57+ T cells (not recorded which) from PBMCs. The chain links TRBV10-3 with TRBJ1-3; TRBD1 matches 9 bases in the middle. The CDR3 reads as follows: CAISRTGASGNTIYF. The sequenced DNA: TGTGCCATCAGTCGGACAGGGGCGAGTGGAAACACCATATATTTT.